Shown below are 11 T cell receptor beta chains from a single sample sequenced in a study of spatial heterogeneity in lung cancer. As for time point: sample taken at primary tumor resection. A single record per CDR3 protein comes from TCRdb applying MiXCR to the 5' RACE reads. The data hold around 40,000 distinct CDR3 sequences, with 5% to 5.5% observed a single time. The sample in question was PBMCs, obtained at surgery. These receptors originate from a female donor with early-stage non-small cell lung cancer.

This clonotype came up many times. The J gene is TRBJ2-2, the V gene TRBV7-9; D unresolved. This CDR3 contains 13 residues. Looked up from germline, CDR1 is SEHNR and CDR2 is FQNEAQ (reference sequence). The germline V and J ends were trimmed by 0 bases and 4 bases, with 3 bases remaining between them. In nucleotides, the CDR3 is TGTGCCAGCAGCTTAGCGAGCACCGGGGAGCTGTTTTTT. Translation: CASSLASTGELFF.

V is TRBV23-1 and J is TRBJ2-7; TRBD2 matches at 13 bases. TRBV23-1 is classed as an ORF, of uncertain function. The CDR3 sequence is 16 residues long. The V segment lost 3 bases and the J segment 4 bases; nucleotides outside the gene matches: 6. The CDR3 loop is CASSQRTSGGRYEQYF. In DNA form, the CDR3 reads TGCGCCAGCAGTCAGAGGACTAGCGGGGGTCGATACGAGCAGTACTTC.

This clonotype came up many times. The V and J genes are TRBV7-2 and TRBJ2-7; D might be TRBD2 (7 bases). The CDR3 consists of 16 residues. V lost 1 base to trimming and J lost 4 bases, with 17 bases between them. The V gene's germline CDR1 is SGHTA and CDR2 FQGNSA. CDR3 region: CASSLVSGGPYYEQYF. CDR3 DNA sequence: TGTGCCAGCAGCTTAGTGTCGGGGGGCCCGTATTACGAGCAGTACTTC.

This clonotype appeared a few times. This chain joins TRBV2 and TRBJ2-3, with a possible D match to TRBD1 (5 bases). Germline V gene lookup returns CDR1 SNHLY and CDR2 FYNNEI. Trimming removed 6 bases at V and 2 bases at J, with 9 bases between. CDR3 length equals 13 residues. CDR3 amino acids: CASRGVATDTQYF. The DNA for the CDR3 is TGTGCCAGCAGAGGGGTAGCCACAGATACGCAGTATTTT.

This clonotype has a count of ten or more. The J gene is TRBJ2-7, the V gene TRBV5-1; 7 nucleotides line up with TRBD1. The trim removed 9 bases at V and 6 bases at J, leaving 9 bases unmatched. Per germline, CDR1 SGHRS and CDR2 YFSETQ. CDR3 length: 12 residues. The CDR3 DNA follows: TGCGCCACCGGGACAGATTTTTCCGAGCAGTACTTC. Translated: CATGTDFSEQYF.

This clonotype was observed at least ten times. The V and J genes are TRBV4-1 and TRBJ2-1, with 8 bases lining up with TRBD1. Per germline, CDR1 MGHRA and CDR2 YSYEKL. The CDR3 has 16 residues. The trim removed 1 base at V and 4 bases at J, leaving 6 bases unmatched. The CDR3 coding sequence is TGCGCCAGCAGCCAAGGGGCAGGGGGCCGGTACAATGAGCAGTTCTTC. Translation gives CASSQGAGGRYNEQFF.

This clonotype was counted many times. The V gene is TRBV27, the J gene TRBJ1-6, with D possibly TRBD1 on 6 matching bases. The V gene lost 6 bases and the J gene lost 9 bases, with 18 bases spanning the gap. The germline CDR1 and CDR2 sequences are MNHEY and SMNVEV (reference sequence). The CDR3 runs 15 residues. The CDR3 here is CASSPTGMGSSPLHF. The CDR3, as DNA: TGTGCCAGCAGCCCGACAGGCATGGGATCTTCACCCCTCCACTTT.

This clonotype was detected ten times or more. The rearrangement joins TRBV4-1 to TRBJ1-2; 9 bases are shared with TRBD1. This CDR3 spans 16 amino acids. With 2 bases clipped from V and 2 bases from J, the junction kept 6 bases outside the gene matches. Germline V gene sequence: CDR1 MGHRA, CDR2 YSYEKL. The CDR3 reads CASSQLTGGLNYGYTF. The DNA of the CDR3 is TGCGCCAGCAGCCAACTAACAGGGGGCTTGAACTATGGCTACACCTTC.

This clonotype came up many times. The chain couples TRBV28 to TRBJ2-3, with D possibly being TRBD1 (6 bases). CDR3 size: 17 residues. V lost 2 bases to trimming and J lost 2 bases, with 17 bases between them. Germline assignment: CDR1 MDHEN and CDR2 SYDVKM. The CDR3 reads CASSLLTGSRVTDTQYF. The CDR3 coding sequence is TGTGCCAGCAGTTTACTGACAGGTAGTAGGGTCACAGATACGCAGTATTTT.

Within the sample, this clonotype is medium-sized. The CDR3 loop is CASSPSGANVLTF. The CDR3 coding sequence is TGCGCCAGCAGCCCATCTGGGGCCAACGTCCTGACTTTC. This chain links TRBV4-1 with TRBJ2-6; D unclear. The germline V gene encodes CDR1 MGHRA and CDR2 YSYEKL. This CDR3 contains 13 residues. V lost 4 bases, J lost 1 base, and 2 bases lay in between.

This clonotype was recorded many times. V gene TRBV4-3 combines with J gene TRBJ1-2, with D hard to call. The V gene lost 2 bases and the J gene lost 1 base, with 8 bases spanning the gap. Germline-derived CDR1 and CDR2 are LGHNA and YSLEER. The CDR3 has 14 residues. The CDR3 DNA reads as TGCGCCAGCAGCCAAAGCAGCTTTAACTATGGCTACACCTTC. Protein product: CASSQSSFNYGYTF.